Following are 25 T cell receptor beta chains from one sample sequenced in a study of T cells in Graves' hyperthyroidism and ophthalmopathy. The TCR beta CDR3 regions underwent amplification using RNA transcripts as the source. Primed by the HTBI set, a first-round RT-PCR was run on the TCR CDR3. Via MiXCR, TCRdb re-called the multiplex PCR reads, giving one row per CDR3 protein. This sample carries over 250,000 distinct CDR3 sequences, over 15% of them seen once, and the ten largest clones take around 57%. The specimen was blood. The receptors shown here come from a woman aged 60-75 years with Graves' ophthalmopathy.

The V call is TRBV6-1, the J call TRBJ2-7, with D maybe TRBD2 (5 bases). V gave up 5 bases and J gave up 2 bases, with 16 bases separating them. The CDR3 is made up of 15 amino acids. CDR1 is MNHNS, CDR2 SASEGT, per germline. CDR3: CASSTDGLRAYEQYF. The CDR3 DNA reads as TGTGCCAGCAGTACCGACGGATTGAGGGCCTACGAGCAGTACTTC.

This clonotype showed up many times. The genes are TRBV7-9 and TRBJ1-6, with TRBD1 as a possible D gene (5 bases). Looked up from germline, CDR1 is SEHNR and CDR2 is FQNEAQ (reference sequence). The CDR3 contains 14 residues. Trimming removed 10 bases at V and 5 bases at J, with 15 bases between. The DNA for the CDR3 is TGTGCCATCTTAGAGGGACGAAATAATTCACCCCTCCACTTT. It translates to CAILEGRNNSPLHF.

The J gene is TRBJ1-5, the V gene TRBV19; TRBD1 might be the D (6 bases). Trimming shortened V by 10 bases and J by 7 bases, and 17 bases separated the two germline ends. There are 13 residues in the CDR3. The germline V gene encodes CDR1 LNHDA and CDR2 SQIVND (reference sequence). The CDR3, as DNA: TGTGCCACCCGGGGGTCTCAGGGGCAGCCCCAGCATTTT. Its protein product is CATRGSQGQPQHF.

This clonotype was counted between two and nine times. V gene TRBV5-1 combines with J gene TRBJ1-6; D is unresolved. V shed 0 bases and J shed 10 bases, with 14 bases lying between them. From germline, CDR1 is SGHRS and CDR2 YFSETQ. The CDR3 consists of 15 residues. CDR3 protein: CASSLATPQLSPLHF. The CDR3 region has the DNA TGCGCCAGCAGCTTGGCCACGCCACAATTATCACCCCTCCACTTT.

Notes on this clonotype: One end of the junction is discordant with germline, which a read error may explain. The CDR3, as DNA: TGTGCCAGCAGCTTGGGCCATACGAACACCGGGGATCTGTTTTTT. This gives the protein CASSLGHTNTGDLFF. The genes are TRBV5-4 and TRBJ2-2; perhaps TRBD2 as D (5 bases). Germline V CDR1 and CDR2: SGHNT, YYREEE (reference sequence). CDR3 length: 15 residues.

In its sample, this clonotype was seen many times. This chain connects TRBV6-2 or TRBV6-3 to TRBJ1-1; a possible D gene is TRBD1 (6 bases). The V end lost 5 bases, the J end lost 4 bases, and 17 bases lay between the germline ends. Germline V lookup: CDR1 MNHEY, CDR2 SVGEGT. CDR3 length: 15 residues. The CDR3 nucleotides are TGTGCCAGCAGTGACTATACAGGGAGCGGCACTGAAGCTTTCTTT. Translated: CASSDYTGSGTEAFF.

This clonotype was detected a few times. The rearrangement joins TRBV7-7 to TRBJ2-1; no clear D. This CDR3 region has 15 residues. Germline CDR1 reads SSHAT; CDR2 reads FNYEAQ (reference sequence). Between the trimmed V and J ends, which lost 5 bases and 8 bases, there was a span of 19 bases. CDR3 bases: TGTGCCAGCAGCAAAACGGGCGGCTCCGAGGATGAGCAGTTCTTC. Translation: CASSKTGGSEDEQFF.

In this sample, this clonotype turned up many times. The CDR3 is CASTREGPGQPQHF. As DNA, the CDR3 is TGTGCCAGCACCCGAGAAGGTCCCGGTCAGCCCCAGCATTTT. This rearrangement joins TRBV2 to TRBJ1-5; D remains unclear. The CDR3 consists of 14 residues. V shed 7 bases and J shed 6 bases, with 16 bases lying between them. Germline assignment: CDR1 SNHLY and CDR2 FYNNEI.

This clonotype was counted only a few times. The rearrangement joins TRBV20-1 to TRBJ1-2, with 7 bases fitting TRBD1. Germline V gives CDR1 DFQATT, CDR2 SNEGSKA (reference sequence). The junction had 13 bases not matched to a gene; V was cut back by 0 bases and J by 0 bases. The CDR3 has 18 amino acids. The CDR3 region is CSARERYRGRAANYGYTF. CDR3 coding DNA: TGCAGTGCTAGAGAGAGATACAGGGGCCGAGCCGCTAACTATGGCTACACCTTC.

This clonotype has just a few counts. The J gene is TRBJ1-5, the V gene TRBV15; D is uncertain. Germline V gene sequence: CDR1 LNHNV, CDR2 YYDKDF (reference sequence). The CDR3 loop spans 15 amino acids. Trimming left V 0 bases short and J 7 bases short, with 13 bases between. The CDR3 sequence: CATSRDRIGSQPQHF. CDR3 nucleotides: TGTGCCACCAGCAGAGATCGCATTGGGTCACAGCCCCAGCATTTT.

In its sample, this clonotype was seen many times. The chain employs TRBV7-9 and TRBJ2-5; D gene unclear. The ends were cut back, 2 bases at V and 1 base at J, with 5 bases in the middle. The CDR3 sequence is 13 residues long. Germline loops: CDR1 SEHNR, CDR2 FQNEAQ (reference sequence). This CDR3 is CASSLKLQETQYF. CDR3 DNA sequence: TGTGCCAGCAGCTTAAAACTCCAAGAGACCCAGTACTTC.

In its sample, this clonotype was seen many times. The chain has TRBV5-1 and TRBJ2-2; D is unresolved. Germline assignment: CDR1 SGHRS and CDR2 YFSETQ. CDR3 length: 15 amino acids. V was clipped by 2 bases and J by 3 bases, with 11 bases between them. Written as DNA, the CDR3 is TGCGCCAGCAGCTTATCAGTGACTGACACCGGGGAGCTGTTTTTT. It yields the protein CASSLSVTDTGELFF. The full variable domain, with the rest looked up from reference TRBV5-1 and TRBJ2-2, is KAGVTQTPRYLIKTRGQQVTLSCSPISGHRSVSWYQQTPGQGLQFLFEYFSETQRNKGNFPGRFSGRQFSNSRSEMNVSTLELGDSALYLCASSLSVTDTGELFFGEGSRLTVL.

This clonotype was observed at least ten times. The CDR3 reads CSVDKGNSGNEQYF. CDR3 DNA: TGCAGCGTTGATAAGGGCAATAGCGGAAACGAGCAGTACTTC. The chain has TRBV29-1 and TRBJ2-7, with a tentative D call TRBD2 (6 bases). The CDR3 covers 14 residues. The V end lost 3 bases, the J end lost 5 bases, and 17 bases lay between the germline ends. The germline V gene has CDR1 SQVTM and CDR2 ANQGSEA.

The chain joins TRBV9 to TRBJ1-2, with TRBD1 identical over 8 bases. The CDR3 covers 16 residues. Germline V gene sequence: CDR1 SGDLS, CDR2 YYNGEE. V gave up 0 bases and J gave up 7 bases; unmatched junction bases: 11. CDR3 protein: CASSVDGDTTGVGYTF. As DNA, the CDR3 is TGTGCCAGCAGCGTAGACGGGGATACGACAGGGGTTGGCTACACCTTC.

This clonotype was counted between two and nine times. This chain uses TRBV5-6 with TRBJ1-2; 11 nucleotides line up with TRBD1. Germline trimming cut 4 bases from V and 6 bases from J; bases unmatched to any gene: 8. Germline CDR1 reads SGHDT; CDR2 reads YYEEEE. The CDR3 runs to 15 residues. The CDR3 here is CASSLWDRGTDGYTF. The CDR3 DNA reads TGTGCCAGCAGCCTATGGGACAGGGGGACGGATGGCTACACCTTC.

This clonotype was detected many times. The J gene is TRBJ1-2, the V gene TRBV13; D is unclear. The CDR3 consists of 14 residues. Germline loops: CDR1 PRHDT, CDR2 FYEKMQ (reference sequence). Trimming cost V 2 bases and J 8 bases, with 15 bases left between them. In DNA, the CDR3 is TGTGCCAGCAGCTTACACGGGATGGGTTGGGGCTACACCTTC. It translates to CASSLHGMGWGYTF.

This clonotype came up a few times. The V and J genes are TRBV28 and TRBJ1-2; the match to TRBD1 covers 11 bases. The germline V gene encodes CDR1 MDHEN and CDR2 SYDVKM. The CDR3 covers 16 residues. The trim removed 5 bases at V and 6 bases at J, leaving 11 bases unmatched. CDR3 residues: CASSQPTGTGGDGYTF. The CDR3 coding sequence is TGTGCCAGCAGTCAACCTACCGGGACAGGGGGGGATGGCTACACCTTC.

This clonotype appeared a few times. The rearrangement joins TRBV6-1 to TRBJ1-4; no definite D call. Germline CDR1 MNHNS, CDR2 SASEGT. The CDR3 is made up of 12 amino acids. Trimming pared 4 bases from V and 8 bases from J, leaving 8 bases between. The CDR3 spells CASSVLQEKLFF. Written as DNA, the CDR3 is TGTGCCAGCAGTGTACTACAGGAAAAACTGTTTTTT.

This clonotype showed up many times. The J gene is TRBJ1-5, the V gene TRBV18, with 8 nucleotides matching TRBD1. Germline CDR1 reads KGHSH; CDR2 reads LQKENI. The CDR3 length is 16 residues. After removal of 4 bases from V and 3 bases from J, the junction contained 8 bases not matched to a gene. The CDR3 region is CASSREQGANNQPQHF. CDR3 in DNA: TGTGCCAGCTCACGCGAGCAGGGGGCTAACAATCAGCCCCAGCATTTT.

The chain is built from TRBV6-1 and TRBJ2-1; 8 bases are shared with TRBD1. The CDR3 has 13 residues. The J segment lost 8 bases and the V segment lost 7 bases, leaving 7 bases of the junction unmatched. Germline V gene lookup returns CDR1 MNHNS and CDR2 SASEGT. The CDR3 reads CASTQGAPDEQFF. Written as DNA, the CDR3 is TGTGCCAGCACCCAGGGGGCTCCCGATGAGCAGTTCTTC.

This chain links TRBV28 with TRBJ2-4; the match to TRBD1 covers 7 bases. Losses at the gene ends were 5 bases for V and 6 bases for J; bases not matched to a gene: 10. Germline V lookup: CDR1 MDHEN, CDR2 SYDVKM. The CDR3 consists of 15 residues. The DNA of the CDR3 is TGTGCCAGCAGTACCCTTACGACAGGGCGAAACATTCAGTACTTC. It codes for CASSTLTTGRNIQYF.

This clonotype was counted many times. The chain links TRBV20-1 to TRBJ1-5, with unresolved D. This CDR3 is built from 13 residues. CDR1 and CDR2 from the germline V gene are DFQATT and SNEGSKA (reference sequence). Trimming pared 0 bases from V and 5 bases from J, leaving 8 bases between. DNA of the CDR3: TGCAGTGCTAGAGAAGCCGGGGATCAGCCCCAGCATTTT. Its translation: CSAREAGDQPQHF.

Comments on this clonotype: A much larger clone lies a single base off, so this may be a read error. This chain joins TRBV3-1 and TRBJ2-7; D is perhaps TRBD1 (6 bases). The J call may be mistaken, given a closer DNA end match to TRBJ2-1. Germline CDR1 is LGHDT and CDR2 is YNNKEL (reference sequence). This CDR3 has 14 amino acids. This CDR3 is CASRNSGTTYEQFF. CDR3 sequence (DNA): TGTGCCAGCAGAAACTCCGGGACAACCTACGAGCAGTTCTTC.

This clonotype turned up a few times. The CDR3, as DNA: TGTGCCAGCTCACCATCCCGTGCGACCCCGAATTCACCCCTCCACTTT. Protein: CASSPSRATPNSPLHF. The rearrangement links TRBV18 to TRBJ1-6; no clear D gene. The CDR3 loop spans 16 amino acids. Deletions cut 2 bases from V and 7 bases from J, with 15 bases between. Per germline, CDR1 KGHSH and CDR2 LQKENI.

This clonotype was counted many times. The chain is built from TRBV6-1 and TRBJ2-7; the D gene is possibly TRBD2 (6 bases). This CDR3 has 14 amino acids. Germline V gene sequence: CDR1 MNHNS, CDR2 SASEGT. Trimming left V 1 base short and J 4 bases short, with 11 bases between. The CDR3 coding sequence is TGTGCCAGCAGTGAAGGGGGGGAAATTTACGAGCAGTACTTC. This gives the protein CASSEGGEIYEQYF.